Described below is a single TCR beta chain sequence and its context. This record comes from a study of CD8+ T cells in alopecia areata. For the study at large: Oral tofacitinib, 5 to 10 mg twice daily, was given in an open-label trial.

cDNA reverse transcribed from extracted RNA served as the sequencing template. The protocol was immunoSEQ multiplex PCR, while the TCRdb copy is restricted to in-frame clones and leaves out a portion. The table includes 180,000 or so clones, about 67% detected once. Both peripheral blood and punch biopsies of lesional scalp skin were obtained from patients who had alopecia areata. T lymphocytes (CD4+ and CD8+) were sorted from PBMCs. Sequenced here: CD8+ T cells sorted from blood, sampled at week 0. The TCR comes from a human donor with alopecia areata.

The CDR3 spells CASSLGTGLTYGYTF. CDR3 coding DNA: TGTGCCAGCAGCTTGGGTACAGGCCTAACTTATGGCTACACCTTC. The gene calls are TRBV5-6 and TRBJ1-2, with D perhaps matching TRBD1 (5 bases). Trimming removed 0 bases from V and 5 bases from J, with 14 bases in between. The CDR3 runs 15 residues. Germline CDR1 SGHDT, CDR2 YYEEEE.